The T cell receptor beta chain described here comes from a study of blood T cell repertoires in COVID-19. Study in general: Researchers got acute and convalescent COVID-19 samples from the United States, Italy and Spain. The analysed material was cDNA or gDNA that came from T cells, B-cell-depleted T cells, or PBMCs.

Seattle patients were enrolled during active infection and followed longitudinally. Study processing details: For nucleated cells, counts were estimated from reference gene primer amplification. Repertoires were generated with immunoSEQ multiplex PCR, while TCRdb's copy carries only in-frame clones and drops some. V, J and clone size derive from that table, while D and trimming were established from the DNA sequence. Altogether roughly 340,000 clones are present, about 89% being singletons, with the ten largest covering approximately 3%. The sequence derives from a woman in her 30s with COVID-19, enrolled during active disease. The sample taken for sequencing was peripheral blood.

CDR3 amino acids: CASSTRGGLQETQYF. The CDR3 coding sequence is TGTGCCAGCAGCACGCGGGGGGGGTTGCAAGAGACCCAGTACTTC. The rearrangement joins TRBV21-1 to TRBJ2-5; the table's D call TRBD2 went unverified against the DNA. TRBV21-1 is reported as a pseudogene. This CDR3 region has 15 residues.